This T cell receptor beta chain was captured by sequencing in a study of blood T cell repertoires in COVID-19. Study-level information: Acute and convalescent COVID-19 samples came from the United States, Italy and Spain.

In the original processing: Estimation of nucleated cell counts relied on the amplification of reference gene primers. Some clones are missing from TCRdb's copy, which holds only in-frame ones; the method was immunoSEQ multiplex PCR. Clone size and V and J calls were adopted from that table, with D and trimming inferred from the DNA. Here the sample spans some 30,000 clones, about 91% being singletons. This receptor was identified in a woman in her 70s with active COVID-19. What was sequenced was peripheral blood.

The chain's CDR3 is CSARDVYGYTF. DNA for the CDR3: TGCAGTGCTCGGGATGTATATGGCTACACCTTC. The chain joins TRBV20-1 to TRBJ1-2; D remains ambiguous. The CDR3 is 11 residues long. Germline CDR1 and CDR2: DFQATT and SNEGSKA (reference sequence). With 5 bases removed from V and 5 bases from J, the gap between germline ends came to 9 bases.